This section outlines one T cell receptor beta chain sequence together with its context. Its antigen is still unknown. The data were taken from a study of shared clonotypes between healthy human individuals. Study findings and constraints: The sole specimen, blood, was sampled, and tissue repertoires likely differ.

The CDR3 runs to 16 residues. From germline, CDR1 is ENHRY and CDR2 SYGVKD. V was clipped by 3 bases and J by 6 bases, with 19 bases between them. Several immunoSEQ plates received, in even portions, the genomic DNA of each subset. The repertoire was sequenced with immunoSEQ multiplex PCR; TCRdb's copy has only in-frame clones and lacks some. The table shows some 1.1 million clones, with approximately 75% occurring only once. This TCR came from a young man in good health. Some clones in this sample may be carry-over from other donors' samples. This chain connects TRBV10-3 to TRBJ2-3; tentatively, D is TRBD1 (5 bases). Sequencing was done on a sample of memory CD4+ T cells from PBMCs. The subset here: CD45RA-negative fraction. The CDR3 here is CAISDGLGRVIDTQYF. The CDR3 DNA sequence: TGTGCCATCAGTGACGGGCTGGGCAGGGTGATTGATACGCAGTATTTT.